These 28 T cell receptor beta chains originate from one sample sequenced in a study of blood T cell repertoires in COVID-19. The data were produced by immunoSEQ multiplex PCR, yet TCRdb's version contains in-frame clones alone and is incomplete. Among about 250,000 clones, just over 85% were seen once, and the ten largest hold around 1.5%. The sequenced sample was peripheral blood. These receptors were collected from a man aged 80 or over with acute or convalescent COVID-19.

The CDR3 nucleotides read TGTGCCAGCAGCCCCCGGGGGGGCGGCACAGATACGCAGTATTTT. Translation gives CASSPRGGGTDTQYF. The rearrangement uses TRBV5-5 and TRBJ2-3; TRBD2 matches 8 bases. There are 15 residues in the CDR3. Trimming removed 4 bases from V and 1 base from J; junction bases left unmatched: 5. Looked up from germline, CDR1 is SGHKS and CDR2 is YYEKEE (reference sequence).

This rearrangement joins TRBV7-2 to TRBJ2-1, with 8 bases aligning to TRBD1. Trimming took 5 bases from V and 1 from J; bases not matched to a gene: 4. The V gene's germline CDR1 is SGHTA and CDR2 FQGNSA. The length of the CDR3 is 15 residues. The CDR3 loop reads CASSPQGASYNEQFF. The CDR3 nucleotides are TGTGCCAGCAGCCCCCAGGGGGCATCCTACAATGAGCAGTTCTTC.

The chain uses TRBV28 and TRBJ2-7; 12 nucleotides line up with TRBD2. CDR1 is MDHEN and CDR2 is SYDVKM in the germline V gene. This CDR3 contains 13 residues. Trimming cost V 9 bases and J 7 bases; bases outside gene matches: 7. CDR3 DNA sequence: TGTGCCAGTCGACTAGCGGGAGTTCGAGAGCAGTACTTC. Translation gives CASRLAGVREQYF.

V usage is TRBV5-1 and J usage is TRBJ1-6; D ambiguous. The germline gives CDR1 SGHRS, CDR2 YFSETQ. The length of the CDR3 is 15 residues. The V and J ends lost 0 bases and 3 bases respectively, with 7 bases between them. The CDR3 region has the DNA TGCGCCAGCAGCTTGGAACAGCTCTATAATTCACCCCTCCACTTT. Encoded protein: CASSLEQLYNSPLHF.

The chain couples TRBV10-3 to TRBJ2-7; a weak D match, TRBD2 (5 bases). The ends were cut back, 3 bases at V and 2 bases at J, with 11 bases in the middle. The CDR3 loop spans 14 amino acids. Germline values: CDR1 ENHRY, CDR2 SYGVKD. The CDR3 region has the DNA TGTGCCATCAGTGACGGGGTCACTACCTACGAGCAGTACTTC. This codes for CAISDGVTTYEQYF.

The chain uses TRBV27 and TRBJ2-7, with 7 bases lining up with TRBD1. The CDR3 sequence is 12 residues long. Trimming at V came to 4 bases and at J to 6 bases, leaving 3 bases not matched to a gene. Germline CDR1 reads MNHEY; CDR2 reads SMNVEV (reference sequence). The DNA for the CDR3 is TGTGCCAGCAGTTCGACAGGGACCGAGCAGTACTTC. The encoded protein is CASSSTGTEQYF.

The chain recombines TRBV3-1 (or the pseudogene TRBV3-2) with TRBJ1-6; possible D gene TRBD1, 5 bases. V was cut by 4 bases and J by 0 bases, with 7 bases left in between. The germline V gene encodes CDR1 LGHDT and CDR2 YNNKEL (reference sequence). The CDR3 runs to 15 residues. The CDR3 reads CASSLQGSYNSPLHF. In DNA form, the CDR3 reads TGTGCCAGCAGCCTCCAGGGCTCCTATAATTCACCCCTCCACTTT.

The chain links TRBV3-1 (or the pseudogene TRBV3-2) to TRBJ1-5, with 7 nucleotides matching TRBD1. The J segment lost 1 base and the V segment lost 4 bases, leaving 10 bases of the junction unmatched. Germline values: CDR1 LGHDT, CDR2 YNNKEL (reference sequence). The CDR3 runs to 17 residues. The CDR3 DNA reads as TGTGCCAGCAGCCTTGGCTCAGGGACAGAAAGCAATCAGCCCCAGCATTTT. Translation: CASSLGSGTESNQPQHF.

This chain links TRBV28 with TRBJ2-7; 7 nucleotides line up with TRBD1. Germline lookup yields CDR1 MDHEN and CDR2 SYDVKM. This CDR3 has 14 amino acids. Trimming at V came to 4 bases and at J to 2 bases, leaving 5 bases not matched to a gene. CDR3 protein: CASSSGGSAYEQYF. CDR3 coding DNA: TGTGCCAGCAGTTCAGGGGGTTCCGCCTACGAGCAGTACTTC. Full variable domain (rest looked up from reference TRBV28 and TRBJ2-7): DVKVTQSSRYLVKRTGEKVFLECVQDMDHENMFWYRQDPGLGLRLIYFSYDVKMKEKGDIPEGYSVSREKKERFSLILESASTNQTSMYLCASSSGGSAYEQYFGPGTRLTVT.

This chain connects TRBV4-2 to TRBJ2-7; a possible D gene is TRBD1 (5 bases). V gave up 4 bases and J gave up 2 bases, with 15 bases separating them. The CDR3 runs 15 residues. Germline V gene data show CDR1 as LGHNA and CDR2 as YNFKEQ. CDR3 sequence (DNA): TGTGCCAGCAGCCTCTCCAGACAGACAACCTACGAGCAGTACTTC. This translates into CASSLSRQTTYEQYF.

The CDR3 region has the DNA TGCAGCGTTGCACACACGGGTAGGGAGACCCAGTACTTC. Protein product: CSVAHTGRETQYF. The chain links TRBV29-1 to TRBJ2-5; the D is unclear. The V and J ends lost 4 bases and 5 bases respectively, with 14 bases between them. CDR3 size: 13 residues. CDR1 is SQVTM and CDR2 is ANQGSEA in the germline V gene.

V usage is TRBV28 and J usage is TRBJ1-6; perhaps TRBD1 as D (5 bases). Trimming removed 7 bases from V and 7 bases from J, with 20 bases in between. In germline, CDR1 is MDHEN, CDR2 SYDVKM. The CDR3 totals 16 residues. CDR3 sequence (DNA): TGTGCCAGCACCGGTGGGGCGGGGACTTGGAATTCACCCCTCCACTTT. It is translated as CASTGGAGTWNSPLHF.

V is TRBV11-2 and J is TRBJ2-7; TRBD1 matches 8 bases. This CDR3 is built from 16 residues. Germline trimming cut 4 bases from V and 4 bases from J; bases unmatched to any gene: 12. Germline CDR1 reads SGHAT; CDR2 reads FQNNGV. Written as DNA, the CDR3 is TGTGCCAGCAGCTCACCTCAGGGGGCGCTTATATACGAGCAGTACTTC. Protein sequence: CASSSPQGALIYEQYF.

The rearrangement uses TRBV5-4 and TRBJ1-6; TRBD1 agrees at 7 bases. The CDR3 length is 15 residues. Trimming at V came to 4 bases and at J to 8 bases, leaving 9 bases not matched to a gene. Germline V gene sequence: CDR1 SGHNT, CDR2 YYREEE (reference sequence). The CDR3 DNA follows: TGTGCCAGCAGCCTAAACAGACAGGGTTATTCACCCCTCCACTTT. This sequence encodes CASSLNRQGYSPLHF.

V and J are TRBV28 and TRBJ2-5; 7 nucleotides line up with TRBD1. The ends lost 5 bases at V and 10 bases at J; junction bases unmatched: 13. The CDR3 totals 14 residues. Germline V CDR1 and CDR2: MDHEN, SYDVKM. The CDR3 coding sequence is TGTGCCAGCAGTAACACAGGGGTTTGGGGGAGCCAGTACTTC. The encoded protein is CASSNTGVWGSQYF.

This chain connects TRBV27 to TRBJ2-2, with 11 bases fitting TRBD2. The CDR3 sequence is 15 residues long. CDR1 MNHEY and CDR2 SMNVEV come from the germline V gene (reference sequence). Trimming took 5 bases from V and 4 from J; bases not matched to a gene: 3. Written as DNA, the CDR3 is TGTGCCAGCAGTCGGGGACTAGCGGTCACCGGGGAGCTGTTTTTT. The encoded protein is CASSRGLAVTGELFF.

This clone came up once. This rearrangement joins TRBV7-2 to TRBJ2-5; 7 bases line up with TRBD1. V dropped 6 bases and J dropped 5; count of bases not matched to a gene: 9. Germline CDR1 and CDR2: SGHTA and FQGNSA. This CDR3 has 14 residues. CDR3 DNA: TGTGCCAGCAGTCGAAAGGGACAGTTGGAGACCCAGTACTTC. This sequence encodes CASSRKGQLETQYF.

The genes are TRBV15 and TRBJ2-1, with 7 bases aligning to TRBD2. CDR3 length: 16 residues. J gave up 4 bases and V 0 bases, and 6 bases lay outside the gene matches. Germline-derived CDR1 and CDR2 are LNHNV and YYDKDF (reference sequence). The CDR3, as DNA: TGTGCCACCAGCAGAGATCTACTAGCGCCTTACAATGAGCAGTTCTTC. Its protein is CATSRDLLAPYNEQFF.

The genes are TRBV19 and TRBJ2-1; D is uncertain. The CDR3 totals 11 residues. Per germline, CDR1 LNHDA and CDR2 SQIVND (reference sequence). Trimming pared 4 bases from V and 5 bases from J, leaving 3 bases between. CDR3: CASSTNNEQFF. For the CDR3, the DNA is TGTGCCAGTAGTACTAACAATGAGCAGTTCTTC.

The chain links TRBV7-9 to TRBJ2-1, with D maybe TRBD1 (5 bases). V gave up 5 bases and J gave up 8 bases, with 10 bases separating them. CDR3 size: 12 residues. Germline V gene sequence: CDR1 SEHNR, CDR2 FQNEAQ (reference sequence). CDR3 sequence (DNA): TGTGCCAGCAGCCTACAGGTATATGAGCAGTTCTTC. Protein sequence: CASSLQVYEQFF. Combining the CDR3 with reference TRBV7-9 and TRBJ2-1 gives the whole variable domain DTGVSQNPRHKITKRGQNVTFRCDPISEHNRLYWYRQTLGQGPEFLTYFQNEAQLEKSRLLSDRFSAERPKGSFSTLEIQRTEQGDSAMYLCASSLQVYEQFFGPGTRLTVL.

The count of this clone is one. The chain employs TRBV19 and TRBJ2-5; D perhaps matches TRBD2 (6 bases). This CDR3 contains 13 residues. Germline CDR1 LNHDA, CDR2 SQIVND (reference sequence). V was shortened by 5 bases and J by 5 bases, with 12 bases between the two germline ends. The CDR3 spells CASSVAGRETQYF. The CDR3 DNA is TGTGCCAGTAGTGTGGCAGGGAGGGAGACCCAGTACTTC.

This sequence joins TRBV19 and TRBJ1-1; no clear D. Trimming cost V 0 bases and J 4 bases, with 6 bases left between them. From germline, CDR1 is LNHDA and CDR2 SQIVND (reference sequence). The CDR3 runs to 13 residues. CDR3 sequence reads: CASSIDLSTEAFF. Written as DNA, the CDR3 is TGTGCCAGTAGTATAGATCTAAGCACTGAAGCTTTCTTT.

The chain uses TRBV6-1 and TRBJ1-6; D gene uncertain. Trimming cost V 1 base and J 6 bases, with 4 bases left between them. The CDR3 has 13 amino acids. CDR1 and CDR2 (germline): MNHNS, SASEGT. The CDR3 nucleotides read TGTGCCAGCAGTGAAGACGGTAATTCACCCCTCCACTTT. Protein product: CASSEDGNSPLHF.

Here the CDR3 reads CASSLELEEKLFF. CDR3 nucleotide sequence: TGCGCCAGCAGCTTGGAGTTGGAGGAAAAACTGTTTTTT. This sequence joins TRBV5-1 and TRBJ1-4, with D unresolved. CDR1 SGHRS and CDR2 YFSETQ come from the germline V gene. This CDR3 is built from 13 residues. The germline V and J ends were trimmed by 0 bases and 8 bases, with 8 bases remaining between them.

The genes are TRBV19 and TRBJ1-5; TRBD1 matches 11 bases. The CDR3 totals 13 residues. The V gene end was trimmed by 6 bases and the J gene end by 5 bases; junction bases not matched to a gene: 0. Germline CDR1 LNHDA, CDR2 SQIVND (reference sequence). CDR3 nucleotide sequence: TGTGCCAGTAGGGACAGGGGGCATCAGCCCCAGCATTTT. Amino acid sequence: CASRDRGHQPQHF.

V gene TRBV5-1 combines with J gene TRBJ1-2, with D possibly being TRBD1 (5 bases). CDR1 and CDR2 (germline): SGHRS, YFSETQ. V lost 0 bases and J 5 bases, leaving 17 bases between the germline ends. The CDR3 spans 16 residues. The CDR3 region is CASSLGEGAGRYGYTF. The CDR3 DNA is TGCGCCAGCAGCTTGGGGGAAGGGGCGGGACGATATGGCTACACCTTC. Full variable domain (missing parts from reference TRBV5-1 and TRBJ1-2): KAGVTQTPRYLIKTRGQQVTLSCSPISGHRSVSWYQQTPGQGLQFLFEYFSETQRNKGNFPGRFSGRQFSNSRSEMNVSTLELGDSALYLCASSLGEGAGRYGYTFGSGTRLTVV.

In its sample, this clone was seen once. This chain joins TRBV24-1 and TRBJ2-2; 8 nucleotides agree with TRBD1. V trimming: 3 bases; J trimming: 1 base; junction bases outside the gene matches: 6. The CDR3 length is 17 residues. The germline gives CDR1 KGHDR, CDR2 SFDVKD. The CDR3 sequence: CATSDTGTGRNTGELFF. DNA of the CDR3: TGTGCCACCAGTGATACCGGGACAGGACGGAACACCGGGGAGCTGTTTTTT.

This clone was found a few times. CDR3 amino acids: CASRRTGISPLHF. In DNA form, the CDR3 reads TGTGCCAGCAGGAGGACGGGGATTTCACCCCTCCACTTT. V gene TRBV6-5 combines with J gene TRBJ1-6; D remains ambiguous. The V end was cut by 6 bases, the J end by 9 bases, with 12 bases between. Per the germline V gene, CDR1 is MNHEY and CDR2 is SVGAGI. This CDR3 has 13 residues.